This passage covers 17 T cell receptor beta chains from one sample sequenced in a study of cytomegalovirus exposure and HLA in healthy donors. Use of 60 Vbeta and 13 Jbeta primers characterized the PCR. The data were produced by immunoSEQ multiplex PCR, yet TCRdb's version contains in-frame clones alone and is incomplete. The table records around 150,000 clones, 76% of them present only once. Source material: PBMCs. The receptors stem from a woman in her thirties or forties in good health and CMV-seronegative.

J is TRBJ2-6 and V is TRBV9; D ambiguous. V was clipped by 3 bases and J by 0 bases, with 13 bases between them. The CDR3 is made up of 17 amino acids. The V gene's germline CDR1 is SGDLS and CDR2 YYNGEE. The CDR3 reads CASSEGSDISGANVLTF. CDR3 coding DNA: TGTGCCAGCAGCGAAGGCAGTGACATCTCTGGGGCCAACGTCCTGACTTTC.

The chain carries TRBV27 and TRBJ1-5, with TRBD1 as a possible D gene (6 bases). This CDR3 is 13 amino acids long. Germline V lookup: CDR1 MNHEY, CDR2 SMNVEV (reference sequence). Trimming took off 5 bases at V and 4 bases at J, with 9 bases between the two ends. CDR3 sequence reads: CASSVQGNQPQHF. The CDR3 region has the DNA TGTGCCAGCAGTGTACAGGGAAATCAGCCCCAGCATTTT.

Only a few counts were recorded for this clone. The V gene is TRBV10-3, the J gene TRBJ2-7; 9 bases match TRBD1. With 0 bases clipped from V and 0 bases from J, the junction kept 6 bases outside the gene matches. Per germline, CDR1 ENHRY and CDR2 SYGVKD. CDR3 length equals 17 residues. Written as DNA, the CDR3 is TGTGCCATCAGTGAGTCCCTAACAGGGGGCCGCTCCTACGAGCAGTACTTC. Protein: CAISESLTGGRSYEQYF.

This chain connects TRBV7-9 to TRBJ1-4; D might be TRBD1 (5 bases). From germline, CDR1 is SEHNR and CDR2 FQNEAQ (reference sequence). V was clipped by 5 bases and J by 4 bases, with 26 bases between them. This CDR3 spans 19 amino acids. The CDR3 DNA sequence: TGTGCCAGCAGCCCAACCCGAACAGGCGTTCACCGCCTTAATGAAAAACTGTTTTTT. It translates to CASSPTRTGVHRLNEKLFF.

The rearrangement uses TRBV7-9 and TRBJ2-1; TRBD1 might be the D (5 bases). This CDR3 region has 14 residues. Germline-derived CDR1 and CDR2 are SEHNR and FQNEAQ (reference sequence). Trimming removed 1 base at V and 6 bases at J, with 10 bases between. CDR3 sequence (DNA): TGTGCCAGCAGCTTAGTGCTAACAGGCAATGAGCAGTTCTTC. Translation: CASSLVLTGNEQFF.

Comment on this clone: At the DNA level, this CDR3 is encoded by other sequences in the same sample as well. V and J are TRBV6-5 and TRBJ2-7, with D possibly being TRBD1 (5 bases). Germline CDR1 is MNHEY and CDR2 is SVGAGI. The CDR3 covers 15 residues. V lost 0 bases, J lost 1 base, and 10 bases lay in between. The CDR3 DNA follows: TGTGCCAGCAGTTACTCGGGGCAGGGTTCCTACGAGCAGTACTTC. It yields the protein CASSYSGQGSYEQYF.

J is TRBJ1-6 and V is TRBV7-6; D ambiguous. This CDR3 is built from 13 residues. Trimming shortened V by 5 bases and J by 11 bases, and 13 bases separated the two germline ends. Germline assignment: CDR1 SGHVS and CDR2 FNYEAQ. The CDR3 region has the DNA TGTGCCAGCAGCCCCCAACAGAGTACACCCCTCCACTTT. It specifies CASSPQQSTPLHF.

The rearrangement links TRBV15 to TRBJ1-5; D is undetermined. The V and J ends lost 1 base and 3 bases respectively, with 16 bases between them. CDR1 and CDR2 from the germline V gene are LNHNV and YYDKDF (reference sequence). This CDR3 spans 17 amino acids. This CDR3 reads CATSRAEGGAANQPQHF. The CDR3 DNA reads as TGTGCCACCAGCAGAGCGGAGGGAGGCGCGGCCAATCAGCCCCAGCATTTT.

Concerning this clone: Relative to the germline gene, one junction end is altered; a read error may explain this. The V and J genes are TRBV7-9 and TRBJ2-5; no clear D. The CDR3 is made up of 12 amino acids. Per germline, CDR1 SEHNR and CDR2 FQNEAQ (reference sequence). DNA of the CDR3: TGTTCCAGCAGCTTCAGGCAAGAGACCCAGTACTTC. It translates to CSSSFRQETQYF. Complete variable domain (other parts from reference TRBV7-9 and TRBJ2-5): DTGVSQNPRHKITKRGQNVTFRCDPISEHNRLYWYRQTLGQGPEFLTYFQNEAQLEKSRLLSDRFSAERPKGSFSTLEIQRTEQGDSAMYLCSSSFRQETQYFGPGTRLLVL.

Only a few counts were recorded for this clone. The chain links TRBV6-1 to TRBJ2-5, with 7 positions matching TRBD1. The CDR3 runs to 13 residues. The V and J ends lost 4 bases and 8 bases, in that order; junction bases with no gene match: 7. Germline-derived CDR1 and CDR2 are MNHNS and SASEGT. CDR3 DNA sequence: TGTGCCAGCAGTGTAAAGGGGGCTCTTACCCAGTACTTC. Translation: CASSVKGALTQYF.

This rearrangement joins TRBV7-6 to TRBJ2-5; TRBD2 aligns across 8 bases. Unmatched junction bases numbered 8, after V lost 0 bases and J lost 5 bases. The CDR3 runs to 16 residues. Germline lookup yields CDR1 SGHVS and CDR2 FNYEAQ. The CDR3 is CASSLASVSGEETQYF. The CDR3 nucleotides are TGTGCCAGCAGCTTAGCCAGCGTTAGCGGGGAGGAGACCCAGTACTTC.

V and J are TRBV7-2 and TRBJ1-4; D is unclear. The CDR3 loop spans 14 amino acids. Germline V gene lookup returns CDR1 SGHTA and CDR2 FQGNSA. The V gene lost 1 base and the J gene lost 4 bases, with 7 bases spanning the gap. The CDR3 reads CASSLGAFNEKLFF. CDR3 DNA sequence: TGTGCCAGCAGCTTAGGAGCTTTTAATGAAAAACTGTTTTTT.

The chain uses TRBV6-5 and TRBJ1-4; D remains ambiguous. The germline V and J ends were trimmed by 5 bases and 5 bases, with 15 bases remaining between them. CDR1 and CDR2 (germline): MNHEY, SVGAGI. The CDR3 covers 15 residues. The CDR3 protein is CASSALSRRNEKLFF. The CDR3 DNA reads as TGTGCCAGCAGTGCCCTGTCAAGGAGAAATGAAAAACTGTTTTTT.

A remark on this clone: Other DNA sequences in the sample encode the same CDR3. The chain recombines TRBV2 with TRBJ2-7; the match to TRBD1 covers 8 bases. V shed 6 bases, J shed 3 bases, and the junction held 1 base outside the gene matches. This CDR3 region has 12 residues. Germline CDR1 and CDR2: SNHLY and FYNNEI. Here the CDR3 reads CASRGQGYEQYF. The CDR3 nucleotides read TGTGCCAGCAGAGGACAGGGCTACGAGCAGTACTTC.

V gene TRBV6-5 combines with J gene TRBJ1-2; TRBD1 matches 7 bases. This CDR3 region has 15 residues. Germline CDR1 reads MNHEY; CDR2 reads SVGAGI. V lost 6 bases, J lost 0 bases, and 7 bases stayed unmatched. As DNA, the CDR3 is TGTGCCAGCAGCTTTACAGGGGACCCTAACTATGGCTACACCTTC. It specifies CASSFTGDPNYGYTF.

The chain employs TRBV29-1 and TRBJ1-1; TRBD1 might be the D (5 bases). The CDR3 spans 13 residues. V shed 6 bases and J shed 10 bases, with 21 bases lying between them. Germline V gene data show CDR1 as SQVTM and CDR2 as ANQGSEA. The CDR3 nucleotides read TGCAGCGTCGATCACGGGCGGGGGGGGGTAGCTTTCTTT. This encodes CSVDHGRGGVAFF. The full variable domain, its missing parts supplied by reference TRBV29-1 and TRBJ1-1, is SAVISQKPSRDICQRGTSLTIQCQVDSQVTMMFWYRQQPGQSLTLIATANQGSEATYESGFVIDKFPISRPNLTFSTLTVSNMSPEDSSIYLCSVDHGRGGVAFFGQGTRLTVV.

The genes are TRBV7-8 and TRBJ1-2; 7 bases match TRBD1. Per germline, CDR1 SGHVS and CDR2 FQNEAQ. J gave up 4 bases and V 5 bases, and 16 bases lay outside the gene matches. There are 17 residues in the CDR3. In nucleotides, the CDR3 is TGTGCCAGCAGCCCGACAGGCGATCAAAGACAGGGCTATGGCTACACCTTC. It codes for CASSPTGDQRQGYGYTF.